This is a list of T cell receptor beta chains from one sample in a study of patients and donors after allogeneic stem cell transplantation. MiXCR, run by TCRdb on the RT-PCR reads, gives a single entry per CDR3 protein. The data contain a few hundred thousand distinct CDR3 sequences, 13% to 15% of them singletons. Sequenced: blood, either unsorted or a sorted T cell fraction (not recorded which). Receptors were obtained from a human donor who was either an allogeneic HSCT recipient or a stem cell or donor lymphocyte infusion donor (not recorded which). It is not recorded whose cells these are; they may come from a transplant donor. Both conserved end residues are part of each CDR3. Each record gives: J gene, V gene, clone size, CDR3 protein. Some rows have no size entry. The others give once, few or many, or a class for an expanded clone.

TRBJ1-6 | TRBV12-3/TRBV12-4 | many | CASSDSTGTGGSPLHF
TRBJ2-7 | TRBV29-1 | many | CSVLTSGISSYEQYF
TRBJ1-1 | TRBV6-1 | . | CASSERQVKAEAFF
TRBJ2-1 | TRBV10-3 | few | CAISQGQDSYNEQFF
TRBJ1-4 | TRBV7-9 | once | CASSLGSHNEKLFFF
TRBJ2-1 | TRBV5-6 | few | CASSLGTVRYNEQFF
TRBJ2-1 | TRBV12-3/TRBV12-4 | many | CASSPTGQGANEQFF
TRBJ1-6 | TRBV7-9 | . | CASSLDGDGSPLHF
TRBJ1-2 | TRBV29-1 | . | CSVDLTGRGYGYTF
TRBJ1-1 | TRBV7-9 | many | CASSSGTGVNTEAFF
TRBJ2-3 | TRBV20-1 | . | CSSPVSTDTQYF
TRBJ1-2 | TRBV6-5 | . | CASSFGVWSTGINYGYTF
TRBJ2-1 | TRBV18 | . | CASSPPAAGGSNEQFF
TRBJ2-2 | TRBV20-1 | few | CSARNTITGELFF
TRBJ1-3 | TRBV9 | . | CASSVDPGQTSGNTIYF
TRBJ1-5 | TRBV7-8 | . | CASSLGVERPQHF
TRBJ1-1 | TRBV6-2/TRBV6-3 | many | CASIKAYEAFF
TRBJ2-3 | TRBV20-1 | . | CSAGGDKQYF
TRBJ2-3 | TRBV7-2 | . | CASSLGSSGGADTQYF
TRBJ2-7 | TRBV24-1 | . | CATSDHRRQGVGEQYF
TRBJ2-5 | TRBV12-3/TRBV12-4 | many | CASSHQQGAQETQYF
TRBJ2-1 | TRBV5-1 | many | CASSLTSGRGNEQFF
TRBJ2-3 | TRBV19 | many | CASSIAGQGPDTQYF
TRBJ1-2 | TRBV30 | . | CAWTEGARGYTF
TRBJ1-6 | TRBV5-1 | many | CASSLGPGYGNSPLHF
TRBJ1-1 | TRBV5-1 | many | CASSLKGLGAFF
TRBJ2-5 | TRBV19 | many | CASSVTAPKETQYF
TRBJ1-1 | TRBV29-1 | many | CSVVVGREAFF
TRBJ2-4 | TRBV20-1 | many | CSASKTSGRNIQYF
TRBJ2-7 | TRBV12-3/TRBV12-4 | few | CASSLPGGGRYEQYF
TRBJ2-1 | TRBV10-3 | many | CAIKREGPNEQFF
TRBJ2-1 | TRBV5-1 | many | CASSLGLNEQFF
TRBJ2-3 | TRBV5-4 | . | CASSFRTVGTDTQYF
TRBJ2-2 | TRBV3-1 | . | CASSRGAYTGELFF
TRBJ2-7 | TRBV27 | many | CASSSLVGLQYF
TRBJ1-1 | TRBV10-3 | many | CAISEATGSGTEAFF
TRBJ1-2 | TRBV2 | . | CAILTTGTGVLLDGYTF
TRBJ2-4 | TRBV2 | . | CASSEPDGLADLAKNIQYF
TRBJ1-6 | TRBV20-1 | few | CSAIREISYNSPLHF
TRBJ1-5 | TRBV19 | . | CASSINRRQPQHF
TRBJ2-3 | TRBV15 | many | CATGGRLAGGTDTQYF
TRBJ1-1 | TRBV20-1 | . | CSANKAGGTEAFF
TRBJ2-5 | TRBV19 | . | CASSKRQGVETQYF
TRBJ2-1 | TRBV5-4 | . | CASSLARGNNEQFF
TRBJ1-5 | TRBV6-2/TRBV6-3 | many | CASRPKRDRDGNQPQHF
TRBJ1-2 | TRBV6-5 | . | CASSYPDRAGDGYTF
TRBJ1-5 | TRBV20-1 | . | CSARRTGGGGSYQPQHF
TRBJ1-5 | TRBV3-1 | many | CASSRGEQPQHF
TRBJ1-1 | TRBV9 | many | CASSVGPTIRNTEAFF
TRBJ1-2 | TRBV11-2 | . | CASSLHVGFTSPANYGYTF
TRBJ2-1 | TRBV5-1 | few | CASSEIAGGTYNEQFF
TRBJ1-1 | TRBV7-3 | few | CASSLFAGRNTEAFF
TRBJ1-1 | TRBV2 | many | CASSHPSEAFF
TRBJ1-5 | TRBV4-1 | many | CASSQAAIQPQHF
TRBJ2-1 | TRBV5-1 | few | CASSSALAGVTGGEQFF
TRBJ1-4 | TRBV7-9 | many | CASSLGLQGKGEKLFF
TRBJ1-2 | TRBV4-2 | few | CASSQDRGVSGYTF
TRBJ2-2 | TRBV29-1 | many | CSARGDRDTGELFF
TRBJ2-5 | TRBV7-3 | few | CASSLGATSGVKETQYF
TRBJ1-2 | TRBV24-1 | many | CATSPGQGILGDYGYTF